A selection of T cell receptor beta chains follows, all from one sample in a study of human T cells and chemical hapten exposure. Each CDR3 protein gets one entry after TCRdb re-called the RACE reads with MiXCR. This table holds some 90,000 distinct CDR3 sequences, about 10% found once. Sequenced material: whole blood. The origin of the receptors is a female donor in good health. Some clones in this sample may be carry-over from other donors' samples. Each CDR3 is given with its conserved first and last residue. Each record gives: CDR3 DNA, CDR3 protein, V gene, clone size, D gene, J gene. D genes are given only for firm matches. Part of the rows lack a size; the others show once, few, many or a class for expanded clones.

TGTGCCAGCAGTACAGGGGGGAGGCCTCTCGAGCAGTACTTC	CASSTGGRPLEQYF	TRBV6-5	NA	TRBD1	TRBJ2-7
TGCGCCAGCAGTCAAGAGTCGAGCTCCTACAATGAGCAGTTCTTC	CASSQESSSYNEQFF	TRBV5-1	few	NA	TRBJ2-1
TGTGCCAGCAGCCCGACCCGGCGCAGTATGACCTACGAGCAGTACTTC	CASSPTRRSMTYEQYF	TRBV5-6	many	NA	TRBJ2-7
TGCAGTGCTAGAGATCCGGGACAGGACACTGAAGCTTTCTTT	CSARDPGQDTEAFF	TRBV20-1	many	TRBD1	TRBJ1-1
TGTGCCAGCAGCTTATCCCACAGCGGGAGCGCAGATACGCAGTATTTT	CASSLSHSGSADTQYF	TRBV11-2	NA	TRBD2	TRBJ2-3
TGTGCCAGTAAAGGGGGACTAGCGGGAGGCGAGACCCAGTACTTC	CASKGGLAGGETQYF	TRBV12-3/TRBV12-4	NA	TRBD2	TRBJ2-5
TGTGCCTCCGCGCAGGGGATTAATGAAAAACTGTTTTTT	CASAQGINEKLFF	TRBV30	NA	NA	TRBJ1-4
TGCAGCGATCAAGGGAGCACAGATACGCAGTATTTT	CSDQGSTDTQYF	TRBV29-1	few	NA	TRBJ2-3
TGTGCCAGCAGCGTGGGACAGGATGGCTACACCTTC	CASSVGQDGYTF	TRBV7-9	many	TRBD1	TRBJ1-2
TGTGCCATCAGTGAGTCGGCGGGACAGGGCGATGAAGCTTTCTTT	CAISESAGQGDEAFF	TRBV10-3	many	TRBD1	TRBJ1-1
TGCAGTGCTAGACAAGAGTTGGGGCAGCCCCAGCATTTT	CSARQELGQPQHF	TRBV20-1	few	NA	TRBJ1-5
TGTGCCAGCAGCGGTGGACTAGCGGGCAATGAGCAGTTCTTC	CASSGGLAGNEQFF	TRBV9	NA	TRBD2	TRBJ2-1
TGTGCCAGCAACCCTACAAAGTATTTT	CASNPTKYF	TRBV11-2	many	NA	TRBJ2-3
TGTGCCAGCAGCCAAGTACCCGGAAGTACCTACGAGCAGTACTTC	CASSQVPGSTYEQYF	TRBV3-1	NA	NA	TRBJ2-7
TGTGCCAGCGGTCGGGGGTTATCAGAGACCCAGTACTTC	CASGRGLSETQYF	TRBV2	many	NA	TRBJ2-5
TGCAGCGTTGAAGCGGGACAGGGATCCTACGGGCAGTACTTC	CSVEAGQGSYGQYF	TRBV29-1	NA	TRBD1	TRBJ2-7
TGCGCCAGCAGCCAAGCGGCCATCCGGGACATTCAGTACTTC	CASSQAAIRDIQYF	TRBV4-3	few	NA	TRBJ2-4
TGTGCCAGCAGTTACTCGATAGCGCCAGGGGCCCTAACCTACAATGAGCAGTTCTTC	CASSYSIAPGALTYNEQFF	TRBV6-2/TRBV6-3	many	NA	TRBJ2-1
TGCAGTGCTGGTAGGGCGGCAGGGGGTGGAAAACTGTTTTTT	CSAGRAAGGGKLFF	TRBV20-1	NA	TRBD1	TRBJ1-4
TGTGCCAGCAGCCCCCAACTTGGGACGGTATCTTTGGACACAGATACGCAGTATTTT	CASSPQLGTVSLDTDTQYF	TRBV7-9	few	NA	TRBJ2-3
TGCAGTGCTAGGGGAACTACAGATCAGCCCCAGCATTTT	CSARGTTDQPQHF	TRBV20-1	few	NA	TRBJ1-5
TGTGCCAGCAGCTACGACAGGGGCACAGATACGCAGTATTTT	CASSYDRGTDTQYF	TRBV5-6	NA	TRBD1	TRBJ2-3
TGTGCCAGCAGTGGCGGGCCCAACACCGGGGAGCTGTTTTTT	CASSGGPNTGELFF	TRBV2	few	NA	TRBJ2-2
TGTGCCAGCAGATCCTGGCAGGGTTGGACTGAAGCTTTCTTT	CASRSWQGWTEAFF	TRBV2	NA	NA	TRBJ1-1
TGTGCCAGCATGGGGGGACTCTATGGCTACACCTTC	CASMGGLYGYTF	TRBV6-2/TRBV6-3	many	NA	TRBJ1-2
TGTGCCAGCAGCTTTAGACAGGGAGTGAATGGCTACACCTTC	CASSFRQGVNGYTF	TRBV7-9	few	TRBD1	TRBJ1-2
TGTGCCAGCAGTCCCCCGGGACCGACTGTCACAGATACGCAGTATTTT	CASSPPGPTVTDTQYF	TRBV28	NA	NA	TRBJ2-3
TGTGCCAGCACCCCGTTGACAGGGGTGGAGACCCAGTACTTC	CASTPLTGVETQYF	TRBV28	NA	TRBD1	TRBJ2-5
TGTGCCAGCACCTTACTAGCGGGCCCCTCCTACGAGCAGTACTTC	CASTLLAGPSYEQYF	TRBV2	NA	TRBD2	TRBJ2-7
TGTGCCAGTAGCGGACAGGGAAACAATGAGCAGTTCTTC	CASSGQGNNEQFF	TRBV19	few	TRBD1	TRBJ2-1
TGTGCCAGCAGTTACGCGCTAGCGGTTGCCTACAATGAGCAGTTCTTC	CASSYALAVAYNEQFF	TRBV6-2/TRBV6-3	NA	TRBD2	TRBJ2-1
TGTGCCACCAGTGCCGGGGTAGATACGCAGTATTTT	CATSAGVDTQYF	TRBV24-1	NA	NA	TRBJ2-3
TGTGCCAGCAGCCAGCCTGACAGGGGGCTCTATGGCTACACCTTC	CASSQPDRGLYGYTF	TRBV12-3/TRBV12-4	few	TRBD1	TRBJ1-2
TGTGCCAGCAGTTTTGACAGTCAACCCAACAATGAGCAGTTCTTC	CASSFDSQPNNEQFF	TRBV27	NA	NA	TRBJ2-1
TGTGCCAGCAGCAGCCGGGGGGCTGAAGCTTTCTTT	CASSSRGAEAFF	TRBV28	many	NA	TRBJ1-1
TGTGCCAGCAGCGGGGGTGACAGTAATTCACCCCTCCACTTT	CASSGGDSNSPLHF	TRBV9	NA	NA	TRBJ1-6
TGTGCCAGCAGTACAAATCGACTAGCGGGACACACAGATACGCAGTATTTT	CASSTNRLAGHTDTQYF	TRBV6-2/TRBV6-3	few	TRBD2	TRBJ2-3
TGTGCCAGCAGAAAAGCGGAAGAGGCCGGGGAGCTGTTTTTT	CASRKAEEAGELFF	TRBV21-1	few	NA	TRBJ2-2
TGCGCCAGCAGCTTGGCCGGGACAGGCGATTGTTCGGATACGCAGTATTTT	CASSLAGTGDCSDTQYF	TRBV5-1	few	TRBD1	TRBJ2-3
TGCAGTGCTCTGGGGGGGACGGGTTCCAACGAGCAGTACTTC	CSALGGTGSNEQYF	TRBV20-1	NA	TRBD2	TRBJ2-7
TGTGCCAGCAGTTATTTAGCTGCTGAGCAGTTCTTC	CASSYLAAEQFF	TRBV2	NA	NA	TRBJ2-1
TGTGCCACCAGTGATTTCGGACAGGGTACGCCAGATACGCAGTATTTT	CATSDFGQGTPDTQYF	TRBV24-1	few	TRBD1	TRBJ2-3
TGTGCCAGCAGCCTTGGGGGCAGGGGCACAGATACGCAGTATTTT	CASSLGGRGTDTQYF	TRBV12-3/TRBV12-4	many	NA	TRBJ2-3
TGTGCCAGCAGCCCCAATTTGGACCAAGAGACCCAGTACTTC	CASSPNLDQETQYF	TRBV11-3	many	NA	TRBJ2-5
TGCGCCAGCAGCCGATTCACAGGGGGCACTGAAGCTTTCTTT	CASSRFTGGTEAFF	TRBV5-1	few	TRBD1	TRBJ1-1
TGTGCCAGCAGGACAGGGGTCGTAGTGAATTCACCCCTCCACTTT	CASRTGVVVNSPLHF	TRBV28	NA	TRBD1	TRBJ1-6